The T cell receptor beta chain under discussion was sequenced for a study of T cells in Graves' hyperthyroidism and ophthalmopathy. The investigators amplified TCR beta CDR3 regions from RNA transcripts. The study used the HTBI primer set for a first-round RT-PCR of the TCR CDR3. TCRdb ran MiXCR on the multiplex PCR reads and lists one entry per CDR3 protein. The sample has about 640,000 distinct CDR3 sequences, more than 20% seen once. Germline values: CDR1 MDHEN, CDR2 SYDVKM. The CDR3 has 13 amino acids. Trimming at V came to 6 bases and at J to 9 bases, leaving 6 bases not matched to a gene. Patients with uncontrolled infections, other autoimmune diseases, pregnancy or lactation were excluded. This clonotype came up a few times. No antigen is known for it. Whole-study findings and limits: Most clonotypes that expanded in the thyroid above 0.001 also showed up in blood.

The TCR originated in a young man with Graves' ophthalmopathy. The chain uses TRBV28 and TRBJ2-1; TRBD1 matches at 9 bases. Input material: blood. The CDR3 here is CASRPGQGGEQFF. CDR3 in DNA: TGTGCCAGCAGACCGGGACAGGGAGGTGAGCAGTTCTTC.